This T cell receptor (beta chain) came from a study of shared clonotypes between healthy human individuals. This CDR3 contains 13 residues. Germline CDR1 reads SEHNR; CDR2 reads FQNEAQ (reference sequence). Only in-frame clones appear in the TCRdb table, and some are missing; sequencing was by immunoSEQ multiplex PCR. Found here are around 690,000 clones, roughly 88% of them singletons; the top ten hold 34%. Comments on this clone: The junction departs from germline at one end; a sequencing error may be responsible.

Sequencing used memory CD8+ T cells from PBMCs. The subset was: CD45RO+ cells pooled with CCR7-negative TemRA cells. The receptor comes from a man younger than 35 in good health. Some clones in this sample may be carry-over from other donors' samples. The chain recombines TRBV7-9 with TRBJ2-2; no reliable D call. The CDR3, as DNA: TGTGCCAGCAGCTTCCCTAACAACGGGGAGCTGTTTTTT. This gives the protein CASSFPNNGELFF.